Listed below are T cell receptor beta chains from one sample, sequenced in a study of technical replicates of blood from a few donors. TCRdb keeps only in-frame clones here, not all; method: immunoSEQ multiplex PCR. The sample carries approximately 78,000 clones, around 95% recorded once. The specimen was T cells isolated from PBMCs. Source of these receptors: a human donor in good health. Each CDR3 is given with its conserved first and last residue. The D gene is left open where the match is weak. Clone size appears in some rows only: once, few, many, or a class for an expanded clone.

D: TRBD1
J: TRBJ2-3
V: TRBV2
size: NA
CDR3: CASSGPGQGTITDTQYF
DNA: TGTGCCAGCAGCGGACCGGGACAGGGAACAATCACAGATACGCAGTATTTT

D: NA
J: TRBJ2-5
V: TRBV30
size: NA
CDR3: CAWSFSQETQYF
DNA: TGTGCCTGGAGTTTCAGTCAAGAGACCCAGTACTTC

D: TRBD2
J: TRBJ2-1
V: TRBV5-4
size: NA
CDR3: CASSSRTSGGATEQFF
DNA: TGTGCCAGCAGCTCGCGGACTAGCGGGGGGGCCACTGAGCAGTTCTTC

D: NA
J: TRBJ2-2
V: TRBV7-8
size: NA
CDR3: CASSLFMGELFF
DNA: TGTGCCAGCAGCTTATTTATGGGGGAGCTGTTTTTT

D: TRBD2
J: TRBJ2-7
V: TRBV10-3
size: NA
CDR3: CAISEPGSGVTYEQYF
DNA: TGTGCCATCAGTGAGCCGGGGAGCGGGGTAACCTACGAGCAGTACTTC

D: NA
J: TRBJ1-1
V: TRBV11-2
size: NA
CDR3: CASSVRFGDTEAFF
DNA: TGTGCCAGCAGTGTGAGGTTTGGAGACACTGAAGCTTTCTTT

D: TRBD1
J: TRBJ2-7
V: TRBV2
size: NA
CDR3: CASTLWGPTGGEYEQYF
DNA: TGTGCCAGCACTCTGTGGGGGCCGACAGGGGGCGAATACGAGCAGTACTTC

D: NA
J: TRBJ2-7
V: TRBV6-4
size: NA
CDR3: CATTTLLSYEQYF
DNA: TGTGCCACAACTACCTTACTATCCTACGAGCAGTACTTC

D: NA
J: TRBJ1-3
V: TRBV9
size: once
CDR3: CASSVSTVPGNTIYF
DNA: TGTGCCAGCAGCGTGTCGACAGTACCTGGAAACACCATATATTTT

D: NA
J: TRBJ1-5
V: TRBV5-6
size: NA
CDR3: CASSRQDQPQHF
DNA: TGTGCCAGCAGCCGACAGGATCAGCCCCAGCATTTT

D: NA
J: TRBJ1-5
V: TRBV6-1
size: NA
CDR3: CASSLSNQPQHF
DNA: TGTGCCAGCAGCCTTAGCAATCAGCCCCAGCATTTT

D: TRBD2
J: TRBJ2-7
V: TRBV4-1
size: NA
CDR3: CASSQDPGLVGNEQYF
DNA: TGCGCCAGCAGCCAAGACCCGGGACTAGTTGGTAACGAGCAGTACTTC

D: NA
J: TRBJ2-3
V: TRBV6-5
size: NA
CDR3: CASREKGRGWNTQYF
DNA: TGTGCCAGCAGAGAGAAGGGTCGGGGGTGGAATACGCAGTATTTT

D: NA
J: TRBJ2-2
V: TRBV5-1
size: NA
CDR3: CASSSSTGNTGELFF
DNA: TGCGCCAGCAGCTCATCGACAGGAAACACCGGGGAGCTGTTTTTT

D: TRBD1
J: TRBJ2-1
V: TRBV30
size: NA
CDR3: CACRVTGGYNEQFF
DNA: TGTGCCTGCCGAGTTACAGGGGGCTACAATGAGCAGTTCTTC

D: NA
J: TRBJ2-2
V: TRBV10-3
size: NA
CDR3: CAINQEGSTGELFF
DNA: TGTGCCATTAACCAGGAGGGCTCCACCGGGGAGCTGTTTTTT

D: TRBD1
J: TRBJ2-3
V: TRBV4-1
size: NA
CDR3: CASSQGRLTGGSSTQYF
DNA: TGCGCCAGCAGCCAAGGGCGGCTGACAGGGGGGTCCAGCACGCAGTATTTT

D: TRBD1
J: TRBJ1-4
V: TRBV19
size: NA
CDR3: CASRPTGRGEKLFF
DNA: TGTGCCAGTAGACCGACAGGGCGGGGCGAAAAACTGTTTTTT

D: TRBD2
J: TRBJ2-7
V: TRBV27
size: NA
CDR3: CASSSPGGLAYEQYF
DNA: TGTGCCAGCAGTTCTCCGGGAGGACTAGCCTACGAGCAGTACTTC

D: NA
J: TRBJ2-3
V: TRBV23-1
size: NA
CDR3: CASSQSLGGSSTDTQYF
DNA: TGCGCCAGCAGTCAGTCTTTGGGGGGTTCTAGCACAGATACGCAGTATTTT

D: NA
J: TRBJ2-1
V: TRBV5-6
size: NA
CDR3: CASSSGSSYNEQFF
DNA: TGTGCCAGCAGCTCGGGGAGCTCCTACAATGAGCAGTTCTTC

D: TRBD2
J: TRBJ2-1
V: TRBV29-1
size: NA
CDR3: CSVEDGGLVSNNEQFF
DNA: TGCAGCGTTGAAGACGGAGGACTAGTCTCGAACAATGAGCAGTTCTTC

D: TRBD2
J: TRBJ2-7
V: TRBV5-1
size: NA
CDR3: CASSLSSGSSYEQYF
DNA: TGCGCCAGCAGCTTGAGCAGCGGGAGTTCGTACGAGCAGTACTTC

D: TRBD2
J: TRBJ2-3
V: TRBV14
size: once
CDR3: CASSQEKLREEEDTQYF
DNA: TGTGCCAGCAGCCAAGAAAAGCTGCGGGAGGAGGAAGATACGCAGTATTTT

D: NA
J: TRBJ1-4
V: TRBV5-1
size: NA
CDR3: CASQGNANEKLFF
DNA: TGCGCCAGCCAGGGTAATGCAAATGAAAAACTGTTTTTT

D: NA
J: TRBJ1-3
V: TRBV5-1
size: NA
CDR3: CASSPRGISGNTIYF
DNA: TGCGCCAGCAGCCCCCGGGGGATCTCTGGAAACACCATATATTTT

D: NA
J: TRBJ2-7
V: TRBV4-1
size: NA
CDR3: CASSQEEAAPEQYF
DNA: TGCGCCAGCAGCCAAGAAGAGGCAGCTCCCGAGCAGTACTTC

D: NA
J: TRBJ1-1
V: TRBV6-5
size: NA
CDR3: CASSYGGQFSAEAFF
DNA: TGTGCCAGCAGTTACGGCGGACAGTTTTCGGCTGAAGCTTTCTTT

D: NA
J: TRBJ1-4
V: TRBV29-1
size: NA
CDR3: CSPPGMKVATNEKLFF
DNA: TGCAGCCCCCCCGGGATGAAAGTTGCAACTAATGAAAAACTGTTTTTT

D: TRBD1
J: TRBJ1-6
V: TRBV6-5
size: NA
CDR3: CASSYTTGYNSPLHF
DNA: TGTGCCAGCAGTTACACGACAGGGTATAATTCACCCCTCCACTTT

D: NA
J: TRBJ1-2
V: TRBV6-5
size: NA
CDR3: CASRTGNYGYTF
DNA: TGTGCCAGCAGGACAGGAAACTATGGCTACACCTTC

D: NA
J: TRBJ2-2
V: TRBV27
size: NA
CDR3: CASSLYGGELFF
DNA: TGTGCCAGCAGTTTATACGGCGGGGAGCTGTTTTTT

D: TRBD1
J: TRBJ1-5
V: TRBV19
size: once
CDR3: CASSRDRPTDQPQHF
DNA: TGTGCCAGTAGTCGGGACAGGCCGACGGATCAGCCCCAGCATTTT

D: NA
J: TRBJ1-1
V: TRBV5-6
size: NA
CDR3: CASSLRHVNTEAFF
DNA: TGTGCCAGCAGCTTACGACATGTAAACACTGAAGCTTTCTTT

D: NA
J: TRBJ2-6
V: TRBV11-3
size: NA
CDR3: CASSLDRDSGANVLTF
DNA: TGTGCCAGCAGCTTAGACAGGGACTCTGGGGCCAACGTCCTGACTTTC

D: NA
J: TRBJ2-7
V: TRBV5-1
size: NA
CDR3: CASSLGDTYSYEQYF
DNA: TGCGCCAGCAGCTTGGGGGACACTTACTCCTACGAGCAGTACTTC